The next 17 T cell receptor beta chains were all read from a single sample in a study of T cell changes during pregnancy in multiple sclerosis. The table came from immunoSEQ multiplex PCR; TCRdb's copy has only in-frame clones and leaves some out. The sample lists about 15,000 clones, around 83% seen once, with 15% to 20% in the top ten. The sample here was CD8+ T cells from peripheral blood mononuclear cells, taken after pregnancy. Receptor source: a female donor in good health, enrolled as a control in a pregnancy study.

The chain uses TRBV28 and TRBJ2-3; 12 bases agree with TRBD2. The germline V gene encodes CDR1 MDHEN and CDR2 SYDVKM. Trimming cost V 4 bases and J 2 bases; bases outside gene matches: 7. The CDR3 contains 17 residues. In nucleotides, the CDR3 is TGTGCCAGCAGTTCCCCTCTAGCGGGGGGGGCCACAGATACGCAGTATTTT. It encodes CASSSPLAGGATDTQYF.

The rearrangement joins TRBV7-9 to TRBJ2-5, with D possibly TRBD2 on 5 matching bases. The CDR3 contains 17 residues. Trimming shortened V by 5 bases and J by 5 bases, and 24 bases separated the two germline ends. Germline CDR1 is SEHNR and CDR2 is FQNEAQ (reference sequence). CDR3: CASSPWPQRTPAETQYF. CDR3 DNA: TGTGCCAGCAGCCCGTGGCCCCAAAGGACTCCCGCGGAGACCCAGTACTTC.

The V and J genes are TRBV29-1 and TRBJ1-1; D perhaps matches TRBD1 (5 bases). Trimming took 7 bases from V and 1 from J, leaving 10 bases between them. Germline values: CDR1 SQVTM, CDR2 ANQGSEA. This CDR3 region has 12 residues. The CDR3 bases are TGCAGCGCCCTGGGGGGGAACACTGAAGCTTTCTTT. Translation: CSALGGNTEAFF.

The chain uses TRBV15 and TRBJ2-5, with 8 nucleotides matching TRBD1. This CDR3 comprises 17 residues. V trimming: 5 bases; J trimming: 2 bases; junction bases outside the gene matches: 13. Germline assignment: CDR1 LNHNV and CDR2 YYDKDF (reference sequence). CDR3 protein: CATSSRTGQVLQETQYF. DNA of the CDR3: TGTGCCACCAGCTCCCGGACAGGGCAGGTTTTACAAGAGACCCAGTACTTC. The entire variable domain, with the rest obtained from reference TRBV15 and TRBJ2-5, is as follows: DAMVIQNPRYQVTQFGKPVTLSCSQTLNHNVMYWYQQKSSQAPKLLFHYYDKDFNNEADTPDNFQSRRPNTSFCFLDIRSPGLGDTAMYLCATSSRTGQVLQETQYFGPGTRLLVL.

In this sample, this clone turned up once. The gene calls are TRBV15 and TRBJ1-4, with TRBD1 matching 9 bases. This CDR3 contains 16 residues. The germline V gene has CDR1 LNHNV and CDR2 YYDKDF (reference sequence). Trimming took 4 bases from V and 6 from J; bases not matched to a gene: 9. CDR3 sequence reads: CATSMQPGQGYEKLFF. For the CDR3, the DNA is TGTGCCACCAGCATGCAACCGGGACAGGGTTATGAAAAACTGTTTTTT. The whole variable domain, filled in from reference TRBV15 and TRBJ1-4, reads DAMVIQNPRYQVTQFGKPVTLSCSQTLNHNVMYWYQQKSSQAPKLLFHYYDKDFNNEADTPDNFQSRRPNTSFCFLDIRSPGLGDTAMYLCATSMQPGQGYEKLFFGSGTQLSVL.

This rearrangement joins TRBV5-1 to TRBJ2-1; maybe TRBD1 (5 bases). The CDR3 runs 14 residues. Between the trimmed V and J ends, which lost 4 bases and 8 bases, there was a span of 16 bases. Germline CDR1 is SGHRS and CDR2 is YFSETQ. The CDR3 protein is CASSLIWQGDEQFF. DNA of the CDR3: TGCGCCAGCAGCCTTATTTGGCAGGGCGATGAGCAGTTCTTC.

This clone has a handful of counts. The rearrangement joins TRBV6-1 to TRBJ1-3; D is uncertain. The CDR3 has 15 residues. Germline V lookup: CDR1 MNHNS, CDR2 SASEGT. V lost 1 base and J 3 bases, leaving 10 bases between the germline ends. CDR3 region: CASSEGDEGGNTIYF. In nucleotides, the CDR3 is TGTGCCAGCAGTGAAGGGGATGAGGGTGGAAACACCATATATTTT.

This rearrangement joins TRBV7-2 to TRBJ2-7, with D possibly matching TRBD2 (6 bases). V was cut by 4 bases and J by 6 bases, with 16 bases left in between. The CDR3 spans 14 residues. CDR1 is SGHTA and CDR2 is FQGNSA in the germline V gene. The CDR3 is CASSYPPQGGEQYF. Written as DNA, the CDR3 is TGTGCCAGCAGCTACCCCCCCCAGGGAGGCGAGCAGTACTTC.

This clone has more than one count but fewer than ten. The J gene is TRBJ2-2, the V gene TRBV27; no clear D gene. The CDR3 covers 14 residues. The germline V gene encodes CDR1 MNHEY and CDR2 SMNVEV (reference sequence). The V and J ends lost 0 bases and 6 bases respectively, with 8 bases between them. In DNA, the CDR3 is TGTGCCAGCAGTTTATCCGTACTCTCCGGGGAGCTGTTTTTT. Its translation: CASSLSVLSGELFF.

The rearrangement links TRBV7-9 to TRBJ1-5; 7 bases match TRBD1. CDR1 SEHNR and CDR2 FQNEAQ come from the germline V gene (reference sequence). The V and J ends lost 5 bases and 1 base, in that order; junction bases with no gene match: 11. The CDR3 is 17 residues long. DNA for the CDR3: TGTGCCAGCAGCCCCGATCGTGGGACAGCAAGCAATCAGCCCCAGCATTTT. Amino acids: CASSPDRGTASNQPQHF. Based on the CDR3 plus reference TRBV7-9 and TRBJ1-5, the full variable domain is DTGVSQNPRHKITKRGQNVTFRCDPISEHNRLYWYRQTLGQGPEFLTYFQNEAQLEKSRLLSDRFSAERPKGSFSTLEIQRTEQGDSAMYLCASSPDRGTASNQPQHFGDGTRLSIL.

The chain recombines TRBV6-4 with TRBJ2-1, with 7 positions matching TRBD2. The CDR3 length is 15 residues. Trimming cost V 4 bases and J 9 bases; bases outside gene matches: 12. CDR1 is MRHNA, CDR2 SNTAGT, per germline. The CDR3 region is CASSVVGGSSGEQFF. The DNA for the CDR3 is TGTGCCAGCAGTGTCGTTGGCGGGAGTTCCGGTGAGCAGTTCTTC.

The rearrangement uses TRBV6-1 and TRBJ1-3, with D possibly being TRBD1 (6 bases). V was trimmed by 5 bases and J by 1 base, leaving 12 bases between them. Per germline, CDR1 MNHNS and CDR2 SASEGT. The CDR3 is 15 amino acids. CDR3 DNA sequence: TGTGCCAGCAGTACCGCTGACAGGTCTGGAAACACCATATATTTT. Its protein is CASSTADRSGNTIYF.

The chain uses TRBV11-2 and TRBJ2-2, with 8 bases aligning to TRBD2. The germline CDR1 and CDR2 sequences are SGHAT and FQNNGV. The V gene end was trimmed by 2 bases and the J gene end by 4 bases; junction bases not matched to a gene: 6. This CDR3 is built from 16 residues. The CDR3 coding sequence is TGTGCCAGCAGCTTACAGGAAGCGGGGGCCACCGGGGAGCTGTTTTTT. Translated, it gives CASSLQEAGATGELFF.

This CDR3 reads CSVEDKGLSRGLTEAFF. The CDR3 coding sequence is TGCAGCGTTGAAGATAAAGGTTTGAGCAGGGGTCTCACTGAAGCTTTCTTT. The rearrangement links TRBV29-1 to TRBJ1-1; TRBD1 is a possible D gene (6 bases). The CDR3 spans 17 residues. Deletions cut 0 bases from V and 4 bases from J, with 21 bases between. The germline CDR1 and CDR2 sequences are SQVTM and ANQGSEA.

This rearrangement joins TRBV4-3 to TRBJ2-1; D perhaps matches TRBD2 (6 bases). CDR1 is LGHNA, CDR2 YSLEER, per germline. The CDR3 is made up of 19 amino acids. Trimming took 0 bases from V and 0 from J, leaving 18 bases between them. The CDR3 loop reads CASSQDLILAGSSYNEQFF. Written as DNA, the CDR3 is TGCGCCAGCAGCCAAGATCTCATCTTGGCGGGGAGCTCCTACAATGAGCAGTTCTTC.

The sample holds many counts of this clone. The rearrangement uses TRBV6-1 and TRBJ2-7; no definite D call. The CDR3 covers 15 residues. Germline CDR1 MNHNS, CDR2 SASEGT. Trimming removed 1 base at V and 0 bases at J, with 10 bases between. The CDR3 DNA reads as TGTGCCAGCAGTGAAGAGTCCGGGTCCTCCTACGAGCAGTACTTC. Protein: CASSEESGSSYEQYF.

This chain links TRBV27 with TRBJ2-2, with a weak D call TRBD2 (6 bases). There are 15 residues in the CDR3. Looked up from germline, CDR1 is MNHEY and CDR2 is SMNVEV (reference sequence). The V and J ends lost 4 bases and 7 bases respectively, with 16 bases between them. The CDR3 loop is CASSWGGGTGGELFF. CDR3 in DNA: TGTGCCAGCAGTTGGGGTGGGGGGACGGGCGGGGAGCTGTTTTTT.